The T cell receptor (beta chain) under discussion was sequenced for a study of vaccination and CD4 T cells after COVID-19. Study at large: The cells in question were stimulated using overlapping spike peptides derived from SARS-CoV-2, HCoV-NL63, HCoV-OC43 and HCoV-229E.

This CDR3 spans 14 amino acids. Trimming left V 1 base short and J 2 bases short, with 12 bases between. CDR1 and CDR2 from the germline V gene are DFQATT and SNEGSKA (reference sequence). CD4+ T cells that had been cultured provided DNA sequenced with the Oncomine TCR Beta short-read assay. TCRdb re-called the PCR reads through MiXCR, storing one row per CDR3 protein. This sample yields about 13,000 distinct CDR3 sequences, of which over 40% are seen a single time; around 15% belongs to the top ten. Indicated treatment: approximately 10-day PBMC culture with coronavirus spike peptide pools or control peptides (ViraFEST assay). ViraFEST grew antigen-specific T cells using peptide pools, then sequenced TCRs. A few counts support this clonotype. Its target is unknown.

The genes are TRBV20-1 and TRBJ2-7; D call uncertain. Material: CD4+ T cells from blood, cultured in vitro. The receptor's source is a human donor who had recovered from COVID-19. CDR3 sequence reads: CSARGQASPYEQYF. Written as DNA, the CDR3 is TGCAGTGCTAGAGGTCAGGCCTCACCCTACGAGCAGTACTTC.